The 23 T cell receptor beta chains reported below all come from one sample, sequenced in a study of T cells in Graves' hyperthyroidism and ophthalmopathy. It was RNA transcripts that yielded the amplified TCR beta CDR3 regions. First-round RT-PCR of the TCR CDR3 relied on the HTBI primer set. Via MiXCR, TCRdb re-called the multiplex PCR reads, giving one row per CDR3 protein. The table lists fewer than 900,000 distinct CDR3 sequences, about 16% of them singletons, with under 10% in the top ten. The sample was blood. These TCRs come from a man younger than 35 with Graves' hyperthyroidism.

This chain connects TRBV10-3 to TRBJ1-2; TRBD1 agrees at 7 bases. Germline loops: CDR1 ENHRY, CDR2 SYGVKD. This CDR3 has 13 amino acids. Trimming removed 3 bases from V and 3 bases from J; junction bases left unmatched: 1. The CDR3 sequence: CAISETGDYGYTF. The DNA of the CDR3 is TGTGCCATCAGTGAAACAGGGGACTATGGCTACACCTTC.

This clonotype was seen many times. This chain links TRBV3-1 with TRBJ1-5, with a possible D match to TRBD1 (5 bases). The CDR3 spans 18 residues. V was shortened by 4 bases and J by 0 bases, with 19 bases between the two germline ends. Germline V gene data show CDR1 as LGHDT and CDR2 as YNNKEL (reference sequence). The CDR3 sequence: CASSPSLPRVDSNQPQHF. CDR3 in DNA: TGTGCCAGCAGCCCAAGCTTACCCAGGGTTGATAGCAATCAGCCCCAGCATTTT.

This clonotype has just a few counts. The chain uses TRBV6-1 and TRBJ2-1; 15 nucleotides agree with TRBD2. The J segment lost 5 bases and the V segment lost 7 bases, leaving 21 bases of the junction unmatched. Germline lookup yields CDR1 MNHNS and CDR2 SASEGT. This CDR3 region has 21 residues. Here the CDR3 DNA reads TGTGCCAGCATAAGAACAGGGGCGGAAGGACTAGCGGGAGGGTTTGACAATGAGCAGTTCTTC. Amino acid sequence: CASIRTGAEGLAGGFDNEQFF.

Ten or more counts support this clonotype. The chain has TRBV7-6 and TRBJ1-6; tentatively, D is TRBD1 (6 bases). This CDR3 is 15 amino acids long. V gave up 5 bases and J gave up 10 bases, with 18 bases separating them. Germline V gene lookup returns CDR1 SGHVS and CDR2 FNYEAQ. CDR3 sequence (DNA): TGTGCCAGCAGCCAAAAAAGGGGGTTAGGGTCACCCCTCCACTTT. Amino acid sequence: CASSQKRGLGSPLHF.

The CDR3 spells CASSYRGPSGRGQYF. The DNA for the CDR3 is TGTGCCAGCAGTTACCGCGGACCTAGCGGGAGAGGGCAGTACTTC. The rearrangement joins TRBV6-2 or TRBV6-3 to TRBJ2-7; 10 positions agree with TRBD2. There are 15 residues in the CDR3. In germline, CDR1 is MNHEY, CDR2 SVGEGT. The V and J ends lost 2 bases and 9 bases, in that order; junction bases with no gene match: 10.

This clonotype was seen repeatedly, ten times or more. V is TRBV12-5 and J is TRBJ2-1; D is undetermined. The germline CDR1 and CDR2 sequences are LGHNT and FRNRAP. The CDR3 covers 12 residues. The ends were cut back, 4 bases at V and 8 bases at J, with 9 bases in the middle. In DNA form, the CDR3 reads TGTGCTAGTGGTTCTCAGGTCGATGAGCAGTTCTTC. It yields the protein CASGSQVDEQFF.

This clonotype was seen a few times. V is TRBV11-3 and J is TRBJ2-7; D is possibly TRBD1 or TRBD2 (7 bases each). V was cut by 5 bases and J by 9 bases, with 14 bases left in between. The CDR3 is 12 residues long. CDR1 is SGHNT and CDR2 is YENEEA in the germline V gene. CDR3 bases: TGTGCCAGCAGCCCACGGGGGGACAGGCAGTACTTC. Encoded protein: CASSPRGDRQYF.

This clonotype was seen a single time. The rearrangement links TRBV4-1 to TRBJ1-6; 10 bases agree with TRBD1. J gave up 7 bases and V 3 bases, and 3 bases lay outside the gene matches. The length of the CDR3 is 15 residues. From germline, CDR1 is MGHRA and CDR2 YSYEKL. CDR3 nucleotide sequence: TGCGCCAGCAGCCAGGCGACAGGGGGCAATTCACCCCTCCACTTT. Residues: CASSQATGGNSPLHF.

V usage is TRBV19 and J usage is TRBJ2-3, with a tentative D call TRBD2 (6 bases). In germline, CDR1 is LNHDA, CDR2 SQIVND (reference sequence). CDR3 size: 15 residues. V was clipped by 7 bases and J by 2 bases, with 16 bases between them. The CDR3 coding sequence is TGTGCCAGTACTATGGGGGGAGGACCCACAGATACGCAGTATTTT. It yields the protein CASTMGGGPTDTQYF. Complete variable domain (other parts from reference TRBV19 and TRBJ2-3): DGGITQSPKYLFRKEGQNVTLSCEQNLNHDAMYWYRQDPGQGLRLIYYSQIVNDFQKGDIAEGYSVSREKKESFPLTVTSAQKNPTAFYLCASTMGGGPTDTQYFGPGTRLTVL.

V and J are TRBV27 and TRBJ1-5; D possibly corresponds to TRBD1 (6 bases). V was clipped by 7 bases and J by 9 bases, with 13 bases between them. The length of the CDR3 is 12 residues. The V gene's germline CDR1 is MNHEY and CDR2 SMNVEV (reference sequence). CDR3 bases: TGTGCCAGCAAGACAGGAGGTGGGCCCCAGCATTTT. Residues: CASKTGGGPQHF.

This clonotype came up a few times. The chain is built from TRBV29-1 and TRBJ2-7, with TRBD2 matching over 9 bases. V gave up 6 bases and J gave up 2 bases; unmatched junction bases: 5. CDR3 size: 13 residues. Germline loops: CDR1 SQVTM, CDR2 ANQGSEA. The CDR3 bases are TGCAGCGTCGGACTAGCGCCTACCTACGAGCAGTACTTC. This sequence encodes CSVGLAPTYEQYF.

This clonotype was detected many times. The chain links TRBV3-1 to TRBJ2-2; 10 bases are a match to TRBD2. The CDR3 is 15 amino acids. Germline CDR1 LGHDT, CDR2 YNNKEL (reference sequence). The V segment lost 3 bases and the J segment 6 bases; nucleotides outside the gene matches: 4. The CDR3 nucleotides are TGTGCCAGCAGCCAGAGCGGGAGGGCCTCCGGGGAGCTGTTTTTT. Translating it yields CASSQSGRASGELFF.

V gene TRBV28 combines with J gene TRBJ1-5; weak D call: TRBD1 (5 bases). Looked up from germline, CDR1 is MDHEN and CDR2 is SYDVKM. Trimming left V 2 bases short and J 0 bases short, with 8 bases between. The CDR3 is 15 amino acids. The CDR3 sequence: CASSLRGYSNQPQHF. Here the CDR3 DNA reads TGTGCCAGCAGTTTACGGGGGTATAGCAATCAGCCCCAGCATTTT.

In its sample, this clonotype was seen many times. The V call is TRBV7-2, the J call TRBJ2-7, with TRBD2 matching over 7 bases. CDR1 and CDR2 from the germline V gene are SGHTA and FQGNSA. CDR3 length: 16 amino acids. V was clipped by 5 bases and J by 0 bases; unmatched bases: 10. The CDR3 loop reads CASSTTTGDYSYEQYF. CDR3 DNA sequence: TGTGCCAGCAGCACCACTACTGGGGACTACTCCTACGAGCAGTACTTC.

In this sample, this clonotype turned up many times. The chain carries TRBV20-1 and TRBJ2-1; 7 bases map to TRBD2. The CDR3 consists of 14 residues. With V trimmed by 4 bases and J by 9 bases, 12 bases remained unmatched. The V gene's germline CDR1 is DFQATT and CDR2 SNEGSKA (reference sequence). In nucleotides, the CDR3 is TGCAGTGCTACACTAGCGAGAGGAGTAGGTGAGCAGTTCTTC. As protein: CSATLARGVGEQFF.

The chain's CDR3 is CATGLSNTGELFF. For the CDR3, the DNA is TGTGCGACGGGACTGTCGAACACCGGGGAGCTGTTTTTT. The chain recombines TRBV6-2 or TRBV6-3 with TRBJ2-2; tentative D call: TRBD2 (6 bases). This CDR3 contains 13 residues. Germline V gene data show CDR1 as MNHEY and CDR2 as SVGEGT.

This clonotype was observed a handful of times. The J gene is TRBJ1-1, the V gene TRBV28; TRBD1 matches at 8 bases. Germline V gene lookup returns CDR1 MDHEN and CDR2 SYDVKM. Unmatched junction bases numbered 6, after V lost 6 bases and J lost 0 bases. The CDR3 extends over 15 amino acids. CDR3 in amino acids: CASSAPGQVNTEAFF. CDR3 sequence (DNA): TGTGCCAGCAGCGCACCGGGACAGGTGAACACTGAAGCTTTCTTT.

This clonotype has a count of ten or more. The chain employs TRBV28 and TRBJ2-3; D assignment may be TRBD1 or TRBD2 (5 bases each). With 7 bases removed from V and 3 bases from J, the gap between germline ends came to 14 bases. There are 14 residues in the CDR3. Per the germline V gene, CDR1 is MDHEN and CDR2 is SYDVKM. The CDR3: CASNERGATDTQYF. The CDR3 DNA reads TGTGCCAGCAACGAGAGGGGCGCAACAGATACGCAGTATTTT.

This clonotype was seen at least ten times. In DNA form, the CDR3 reads TGTGCCAGCATCCCAGGGCAGGGGGCGCCTGAGCAGTACTTC. Residues: CASIPGQGAPEQYF. The gene calls are TRBV28 and TRBJ2-7; 8 bases agree with TRBD1. This CDR3 has 14 amino acids. The germline V gene has CDR1 MDHEN and CDR2 SYDVKM. The V and J ends lost 7 bases and 7 bases, in that order; junction bases with no gene match: 12.

This clonotype has a count of ten or more. The J gene is TRBJ1-1, the V gene TRBV12-3 or TRBV12-4; D ambiguous. V was clipped by 3 bases and J by 0 bases, with 11 bases between them. The CDR3 is 15 amino acids. The DNA for the CDR3 is TGTGCCAGCAGTTTCGCCGGCATCATGAACACTGAAGCTTTCTTT. Translation: CASSFAGIMNTEAFF.

This clonotype was counted only a few times. This sequence joins TRBV10-3 and TRBJ2-7; 10 nucleotides agree with TRBD1. This CDR3 has 15 amino acids. Germline V CDR1 and CDR2: ENHRY, SYGVKD. Trimming removed 3 bases from V and 3 bases from J; junction bases left unmatched: 5. The CDR3 nucleotides are TGTGCCATCAGTGATGAGGGGACAGGGGACTACGAGCAGTACTTC. Translated, it gives CAISDEGTGDYEQYF.

About this clonotype itself: This may arise from a read error, as a much more abundant clone is one base away. The CDR3, as DNA: TGTGCCAGCAGTTTTCTGTCTGGCGGGGTCGGGGAGCAGTTCTTC. It specifies CASSFLSGGVGEQFF. The chain uses TRBV28 and TRBJ2-1; perhaps TRBD2 as D (6 bases). The V gene's germline CDR1 is MDHEN and CDR2 SYDVKM. There are 15 residues in the CDR3. Trimming pared 3 bases from V and 10 bases from J, leaving 19 bases between.

The chain links TRBV12-3 or TRBV12-4 to TRBJ2-3; 8 bases align to TRBD2. The V and J ends lost 4 bases and 5 bases, in that order; junction bases with no gene match: 5. This CDR3 comprises 14 residues. CDR3 residues: CASSSGGGGDTQYF. The CDR3, as DNA: TGTGCCAGCAGTTCGGGAGGGGGTGGAGATACGCAGTATTTT.